This T cell receptor beta chain comes out of a study of shared clonotypes between healthy human individuals. CD4+ cells yielded CD45RA+ naive and CD45RA-negative memory subsets. Data came from immunoSEQ multiplex PCR; TCRdb stores just in-frame clones and leaves some out. This sample has approximately 2,000,000 clones, with 92% found just once. The germline gives CDR1 SGHTA, CDR2 FQGNSA. With 4 bases clipped from V and 8 bases from J, the junction kept 14 bases outside the gene matches. The CDR3 length is 16 residues. Sequencing was performed on naive CD4+ T cells from PBMCs. The subset here: CD45RA+ positively selected. The chain links TRBV7-2 to TRBJ2-4, with 7 bases identical to TRBD2. This clonotype originated in a man aged 18 to 29 in good health. Some clones in this sample may be carry-over from other donors' samples. CDR3 DNA sequence: TGTGCCAGCAGCTCCTCCGCGACTAGCCGGGGGGACATTCAGTACTTC. Its protein is CASSSSATSRGDIQYF.